Presented here are 11 T cell receptor beta chains from one specimen sequenced in a study of human T cells and chemical hapten exposure. The time point is: patch test 1, 2 weeks after DPC sensitization. Treatment specified: therapeutic diphenylcyclopropenone sensitization with weekly scalp DPC. MiXCR, applied by TCRdb to the RACE reads, yields one record per CDR3 protein. There are approximately 400,000 distinct CDR3 sequences in the sample; about 4.8% occur only once, and around 2.3% lies in the top ten. This material consisted of whole blood, taken in connection with sensitization to the hapten diphenylcyclopropenone (DPC). Every receptor here comes from a woman aged 45-60 years with alopecia areata. Some clones in this sample may be carry-over from other donors' samples.

The chain combines TRBV4-2 with TRBJ1-1, with a weak D call TRBD1 (6 bases). CDR3 length: 17 amino acids. Trimming shortened V by 1 base and J by 0 bases, and 15 bases separated the two germline ends. Germline V gene data show CDR1 as LGHNA and CDR2 as YNFKEQ. The CDR3 DNA sequence: TGTGCCAGCAGCCAAGTTAACAGGGAAACCATGAACACTGAAGCTTTCTTT. This codes for CASSQVNRETMNTEAFF.

V usage is TRBV27 and J usage is TRBJ2-2; D may match TRBD1 or TRBD2 (5 bases each). The V end lost 5 bases, the J end lost 6 bases, and 13 bases lay between the germline ends. The CDR3 has 14 residues. CDR1 MNHEY and CDR2 SMNVEV come from the germline V gene (reference sequence). The CDR3 nucleotides are TGTGCCAGCAGTCCCGGGACCCCCCCCGGGGAGCTGTTTTTT. Its protein is CASSPGTPPGELFF.

This clonotype was observed many times. The CDR3 reads CASSGVENEQFF. CDR3 nucleotides: TGTGCCAGCAGCGGGGTCGAAAATGAGCAGTTCTTC. The genes are TRBV7-9 and TRBJ2-1, with no clear D. V was pared by 5 bases and J by 7 bases, with 9 bases between. The CDR3 extends over 12 amino acids. From germline, CDR1 is SEHNR and CDR2 FQNEAQ (reference sequence).

The chain has TRBV4-2 and TRBJ2-7; no reliable D call. Trimming pared 0 bases from V and 6 bases from J, leaving 18 bases between. Per the germline V gene, CDR1 is LGHNA and CDR2 is YNFKEQ. There are 16 residues in the CDR3. In DNA, the CDR3 is TGTGCCAGCAGCCAAGATCGAGGTAGCCCCTGGCTCGAGCAGTACTTC. Encoded protein: CASSQDRGSPWLEQYF.

This clonotype was counted a few times. The chain uses TRBV2 and TRBJ1-1, with D possibly TRBD1 on 6 matching bases. CDR3 length: 10 residues. Trimming shortened V by 7 bases and J by 8 bases, and 8 bases separated the two germline ends. Germline V CDR1 and CDR2: SNHLY, FYNNEI. DNA of the CDR3: TGTGCCAGCATCGACAGGGAAGCTTTCTTT. This sequence encodes CASIDREAFF.

In its sample, this clonotype was seen a few times. V and J are TRBV15 and TRBJ1-1; the D gene is possibly TRBD1 (5 bases). Looked up from germline, CDR1 is LNHNV and CDR2 is YYDKDF (reference sequence). The CDR3 has 14 amino acids. V lost 0 bases, J lost 5 bases, and 10 bases lay in between. The CDR3 loop reads CATSRDGGETEAFF. The CDR3 bases are TGTGCCACCAGCAGAGATGGGGGTGAGACTGAAGCTTTCTTT.

This clonotype was recorded at least ten times. V and J are TRBV12-3 or TRBV12-4 and TRBJ1-2; D remains ambiguous. Between the trimmed V and J ends, which lost 3 bases and 8 bases, there was a span of 10 bases. This CDR3 spans 12 amino acids. CDR3 nucleotides: TGTGCCAGCAGTTTGCAGGTGCGAGGCTACACCTTC. Translation: CASSLQVRGYTF.

The chain carries TRBV11-2 and TRBJ2-7, with D uncertain. Germline CDR1 SGHAT, CDR2 FQNNGV. V was pared by 4 bases and J by 5 bases, with 9 bases between. The CDR3 runs to 12 residues. The CDR3 reads CASSSEFHEQYF. CDR3 DNA sequence: TGTGCCAGCAGCTCCGAATTCCACGAGCAGTACTTC.

This clonotype has ten or more counts. The chain carries TRBV5-1 and TRBJ1-1; TRBD1 aligns across 7 bases. Losses at the gene ends were 3 bases for V and 4 bases for J; bases not matched to a gene: 12. Per the germline V gene, CDR1 is SGHRS and CDR2 is YFSETQ. The length of the CDR3 is 16 residues. This CDR3 is CASSSRSTGLGTEAFF. The DNA for the CDR3 is TGCGCCAGCAGCTCCCGCTCGACAGGGTTGGGCACTGAAGCTTTCTTT.

This clonotype showed up many times. The J gene is TRBJ2-5, the V gene TRBV7-2, with D perhaps TRBD2 (6 bases). The CDR3 extends over 13 amino acids. Germline V CDR1 and CDR2: SGHTA, FQGNSA. Between the trimmed V and J ends, which lost 8 bases and 8 bases, there was a span of 18 bases. Here the CDR3 DNA reads TGTGCCAGCGGCCCGGAGGGTCGTGGAACCCAGTACTTC. This gives the protein CASGPEGRGTQYF.

This clonotype has a handful of counts. The V call is TRBV20-1, the J call TRBJ1-3; TRBD1 is a possible D gene (5 bases). This CDR3 has 15 amino acids. From germline, CDR1 is DFQATT and CDR2 SNEGSKA (reference sequence). Deletions cut 1 base from V and 9 bases from J, with 19 bases between. The CDR3 bases are TGCAGTGCTAGAGTCATGGACTCCCCGGGGGGCACCATATATTTT. Its translation is CSARVMDSPGGTIYF.